This is a list of T cell receptor beta chains from one sample in a study of T-cell memory formation after mild COVID-19. TCRdb redid the calling of the 5' RACE reads with MiXCR, one entry per CDR3 protein. This table holds under 300,000 distinct CDR3 sequences, 15% to 20% found once. The sample comprised PBMCs or a T cell subset sorted from them (not recorded which). The source is a man between 18 and 29 years old who had mild COVID-19 (a few samples of this study predate the infection). Cell type and time point are not known. CDR3s include the opening cysteine and the closing phenylalanine or tryptophan. The D gene is left open where the match is weak. Not every row has a clone size; where given, it reads once, few, many or a size class.

abundance: few; v_gene: TRBV6-2/TRBV6-3; d_gene: NA; j_gene: TRBJ2-7; len: 12; CDR3nt: TGTGCCAGCAGTTACGGGACCTACGAGCAGTACTTC; CDR3aa: CASSYGTYEQYF
abundance: NA; v_gene: TRBV7-8; d_gene: TRBD1; j_gene: TRBJ2-3; len: 18; CDR3nt: TGTGCCAGCAGTCAGGACAGGGCCGGGCGTAGGGTGGTCCCTACGCAGTATTTT; CDR3aa: CASSQDRAGRRVVPTQYF
abundance: NA; v_gene: TRBV7-7; d_gene: NA; j_gene: TRBJ2-7; len: 13; CDR3nt: TGTGCCAGCAGCTTAAGTGAGGGTACGGAGCAGTACTTC; CDR3aa: CASSLSEGTEQYF
abundance: NA; v_gene: TRBV4-1; d_gene: NA; j_gene: TRBJ1-1; len: 16; CDR3nt: TGCGCCAGCAGCTACACGGTGAAAGGAGAGAACACTGAAGCTTTCTTT; CDR3aa: CASSYTVKGENTEAFF
abundance: NA; v_gene: TRBV11-2; d_gene: NA; j_gene: TRBJ1-1; len: 18; CDR3nt: TGTGCCAGCAGCTTTGGTGGACAGAGCGGTCCCATGAACACTGAAGCTTTCTTT; CDR3aa: CASSFGGQSGPMNTEAFF
abundance: NA; v_gene: TRBV5-5; d_gene: TRBD1; j_gene: TRBJ2-3; len: 16; CDR3nt: TGTGCCAGCAGCAACCCGGGACAGGGGGTAGGAGATACGCAGTATTTT; CDR3aa: CASSNPGQGVGDTQYF
abundance: many; v_gene: TRBV4-1; d_gene: NA; j_gene: TRBJ1-2; len: 13; CDR3nt: TGCGCCAGCAGCCAAGAACAGGGAAGTGGCTACACCTTC; CDR3aa: CASSQEQGSGYTF
abundance: NA; v_gene: TRBV24-1; d_gene: TRBD2; j_gene: TRBJ2-1; len: 17; CDR3nt: TGTGCCACCAGTGATTTGGGGCTAGCGGGGGACTACAATGAGCAGTTCTTC; CDR3aa: CATSDLGLAGDYNEQFF
abundance: NA; v_gene: TRBV7-9; d_gene: NA; j_gene: TRBJ1-4; len: 17; CDR3nt: TGTGCCAGCAGCCAAAATGGTGTAGGGGCTAAAAAGGAAAAACTGTTTTTT; CDR3aa: CASSQNGVGAKKEKLFF
abundance: NA; v_gene: TRBV4-2; d_gene: NA; j_gene: TRBJ2-7; len: 16; CDR3nt: TGTGCCAGCAGCCAAGTCTCGGGGGACGGAGCCTACGAGCAGTACTTC; CDR3aa: CASSQVSGDGAYEQYF
abundance: NA; v_gene: TRBV5-6; d_gene: NA; j_gene: TRBJ2-5; len: 16; CDR3nt: TGTGCCAGCAGCTTGAAGGTGGGGGAGGTGGGAGAGACCCAGTACTTC; CDR3aa: CASSLKVGEVGETQYF
abundance: NA; v_gene: TRBV9; d_gene: NA; j_gene: TRBJ1-6; len: 18; CDR3nt: TGTGCCAGCAGCGCCGGCTCGGACAAGAGCTCCTATAATTCACCCCTCCACTTT; CDR3aa: CASSAGSDKSSYNSPLHF
abundance: NA; v_gene: TRBV6-6; d_gene: NA; j_gene: TRBJ1-1; len: 8; CDR3nt: TGTGGGTTACCCGAAGCTTTCTTT; CDR3aa: CGLPEAFF
abundance: NA; v_gene: TRBV7-2; d_gene: TRBD2; j_gene: TRBJ2-5; len: 18; CDR3nt: TGTGCCAGCAGCCCCAAAGGAGTTAGCGGGGGGGCCTACGAGACCCAGTACTTC; CDR3aa: CASSPKGVSGGAYETQYF
abundance: few; v_gene: TRBV7-9; d_gene: NA; j_gene: TRBJ1-5; len: 14; CDR3nt: TGTGCCAGCAGTGAACAGGGACACAATCAGCCCCAGCATTTT; CDR3aa: CASSEQGHNQPQHF
abundance: NA; v_gene: TRBV11-2; d_gene: NA; j_gene: TRBJ2-5; len: 17; CDR3nt: TGTGCCAGCAGCTTAGATCCCATGGGGCGGAGGGTAGAGACCCAGTACTTC; CDR3aa: CASSLDPMGRRVETQYF
abundance: few; v_gene: TRBV7-2; d_gene: TRBD2; j_gene: TRBJ2-1; len: 17; CDR3nt: TGTGCCAGCAGCTTACTTTATGGCGGGGGGCAATACAATGAGCAGTTCTTC; CDR3aa: CASSLLYGGGQYNEQFF
abundance: few; v_gene: TRBV4-3; d_gene: NA; j_gene: TRBJ1-6; len: 12; CDR3nt: TGCGCCAGCAGATCCACCGATTCACCCCTCCACTTT; CDR3aa: CASRSTDSPLHF
abundance: NA; v_gene: TRBV6-5; d_gene: NA; j_gene: TRBJ1-6; len: 16; CDR3nt: TGTGCCAGCAGTTTAAAGCCGACAGGCTATAATTCACCCCTCCACTTT; CDR3aa: CASSLKPTGYNSPLHF
abundance: few; v_gene: TRBV5-1; d_gene: TRBD2; j_gene: TRBJ2-3; len: 15; CDR3nt: TGCGCCAGCAGCTTGGCGCGGGGGGGCACAGATACGCAGTATTTT; CDR3aa: CASSLARGGTDTQYF
abundance: NA; v_gene: TRBV18; d_gene: NA; j_gene: TRBJ2-5; len: 14; CDR3nt: TGTGCCAGCTCACCACCGTCAGGCGTGGAGACCCAGTACTTC; CDR3aa: CASSPPSGVETQYF
abundance: few; v_gene: TRBV28; d_gene: NA; j_gene: TRBJ2-2; len: 15; CDR3nt: TGTGCCAGCAGTTTACATGGGTGGAACACCGGGGAGCTGTTTTTT; CDR3aa: CASSLHGWNTGELFF
abundance: NA; v_gene: TRBV28; d_gene: NA; j_gene: TRBJ1-1; len: 13; CDR3nt: TGTGCCAACCAGGAACAGGGGAACACTGAAGCTTTCTTT; CDR3aa: CANQEQGNTEAFF
abundance: once; v_gene: TRBV7-8; d_gene: TRBD1; j_gene: TRBJ2-5; len: 14; CDR3nt: TGTGCCAGCAGCTTAGGACAGGGGTCAGGGACCCAGTACTTC; CDR3aa: CASSLGQGSGTQYF